This is a list of T cell receptor beta chains from one sample in a study of graft-versus-host responses after intestinal transplantation. Here immunoSEQ multiplex PCR was the method, and the copy in TCRdb shows in-frame clones only, minus some. The profile shows 15,000 to 20,000 clones, around 40% of them singletons. Here the sequenced sample was alloreactive CD4+ T cells from a mixed lymphocyte reaction culture, taken before transplantation. These receptor sequences come from a human patient who was an organ donor for intestinal transplantation. CDR3s include the opening cysteine and the closing phenylalanine or tryptophan. The order of the fields is V gene, clone size, D gene, J gene, CDR3 length, CDR3 protein, CDR3 DNA. The D gene is left open where the match is weak. A clone size is listed for some rows: how often the clone was seen (once, few, many), or a class if it is expanded.

V: TRBV6-1; size: few; D: TRBD1; J: TRBJ1-2; length: 15; CDR3: CASRFPGTGGSGYTF; DNA: TGTGCCAGCAGATTCCCTGGGACAGGGGGCTCGGGCTACACCTTC
V: TRBV18; size: -; D: TRBD2; J: TRBJ2-2; length: 15; CDR3: CASSLNSGTTGELFF; DNA: TGTGCCAGCTCACTGAATAGCGGGACCACCGGGGAGCTGTTTTTT
V: TRBV7-9; size: few; D: -; J: TRBJ2-5; length: 15; CDR3: CASSSKGGLGETQYF; DNA: TGTGCCAGCAGCTCCAAGGGGGGATTAGGGGAGACCCAGTACTTC
V: TRBV5-1; size: -; D: TRBD1; J: TRBJ1-4; length: 15; CDR3: CASSLEGTVNEKLFF; DNA: TGCGCCAGCAGCTTGGAGGGGACAGTTAATGAAAAACTGTTTTTT
V: TRBV11-3; size: -; D: TRBD2; J: TRBJ2-7; length: 14; CDR3: CASSSLAGVYEQYF; DNA: TGTGCCAGCAGCTCTCTAGCGGGAGTTTACGAGCAGTACTTC
V: TRBV18; size: -; D: TRBD2; J: TRBJ2-4; length: 16; CDR3: CASSPRREDGKNIQYF; DNA: TGTGCCAGCTCACCACGGCGGGAGGATGGCAAAAACATTCAGTACTTC
V: TRBV20-1; size: few; D: -; J: TRBJ2-5; length: 11; CDR3: CSAREVETQYF; DNA: TGCAGTGCTCGAGAGGTGGAGACCCAGTACTTC
V: TRBV6-5; size: few; D: -; J: TRBJ2-7; length: 14; CDR3: CASGIAGGRDEQYF; DNA: TGTGCCAGCGGGATAGCAGGGGGGCGCGACGAGCAGTACTTC
V: TRBV10-3; size: few; D: -; J: TRBJ2-1; length: 17; CDR3: CAISDTQGLPRRSEQFF; DNA: TGTGCCATCAGTGACACCCAAGGACTACCGCGCCGGAGTGAGCAGTTCTTC
V: TRBV28; size: -; D: TRBD1; J: TRBJ1-6; length: 15; CDR3: CASSVGQVLNSPLHF; DNA: TGTGCCAGCAGTGTGGGACAGGTCCTAAATTCACCCCTCCACTTT
V: TRBV19; size: -; D: -; J: TRBJ1-2; length: 12; CDR3: CASSFLRGGYTF; DNA: TGTGCCAGTAGTTTCCTAAGAGGTGGCTACACCTTC
V: TRBV4-1; size: few; D: TRBD2; J: TRBJ2-1; length: 18; CDR3: CASSQGLAGGRRYNEQFF; DNA: TGCGCCAGCAGCCAAGGACTAGCGGGAGGCCGTCGATACAATGAGCAGTTCTTC
V: TRBV9; size: -; D: -; J: TRBJ2-3; length: 15; CDR3: CASSVGATSSDTQYF; DNA: TGTGCCAGCAGCGTAGGGGCAACTAGCTCAGATACGCAGTATTTT
V: TRBV6-5; size: few; D: TRBD2; J: TRBJ2-1; length: 13; CDR3: CASGSGRGNEQFF; DNA: TGTGCCAGCGGTAGCGGGAGAGGGAATGAGCAGTTCTTC
V: TRBV5-1; size: few; D: TRBD2; J: TRBJ2-3; length: 16; CDR3: CASSLGSGGSTDTQYF; DNA: TGCGCCAGCAGCTTGGGATCCGGGGGGAGCACAGATACGCAGTATTTT
V: TRBV6-1; size: -; D: -; J: TRBJ2-7; length: 15; CDR3: CASRSALARRNEQYF; DNA: TGTGCCAGCAGGTCCGCACTAGCCCGCAGGAACGAGCAGTACTTC
V: TRBV25-1; size: few; D: -; J: TRBJ1-2; length: 13; CDR3: CASSEFENYGYTF; DNA: TGTGCCAGCAGTGAATTCGAGAACTATGGCTACACCTTC
V: TRBV11-2; size: -; D: TRBD2; J: TRBJ2-4; length: 16; CDR3: CASSFRLAGGGDIQYF; DNA: TGTGCCAGCAGCTTCCGACTAGCGGGAGGTGGGGACATTCAGTACTTC
V: TRBV6-5; size: few; D: TRBD1; J: TRBJ2-7; length: 15; CDR3: CASRILGTGFYEQYF; DNA: TGTGCCAGCAGAATACTCGGGACAGGGTTCTACGAGCAGTACTTC
V: TRBV10-1; size: few; D: -; J: TRBJ1-1; length: 16; CDR3: CASSFFKQGKNTEAFF; DNA: TGCGCCAGCAGTTTCTTTAAACAGGGCAAGAACACTGAAGCTTTCTTT
V: TRBV28; size: few; D: -; J: TRBJ1-4; length: 16; CDR3: CASSLSLGGLNEKLFF; DNA: TGTGCCAGCAGTTTGTCTCTGGGAGGGCTAAATGAAAAACTGTTTTTT
V: TRBV5-5; size: few; D: -; J: TRBJ2-1; length: 13; CDR3: CASSLGSWGEQFF; DNA: TGTGCCAGCAGCTTGGGGTCCTGGGGTGAGCAGTTCTTC
V: TRBV18; size: -; D: -; J: TRBJ1-2; length: 13; CDR3: CASSPGEDYGYTF; DNA: TGTGCCAGCTCACCAGGGGAGGACTATGGCTACACCTTC
V: TRBV7-3; size: -; D: -; J: TRBJ2-3; length: 12; CDR3: CASSLWSDTQYF; DNA: TGTGCCAGCAGCTTATGGTCAGATACGCAGTATTTT
V: TRBV25-1; size: -; D: TRBD1; J: TRBJ2-5; length: 14; CDR3: CASSEYRGRETQYF; DNA: TGTGCCAGCAGTGAGTACAGGGGGCGGGAGACCCAGTACTTC
V: TRBV19; size: few; D: -; J: TRBJ2-2; length: 15; CDR3: CASSIDPASTGELFF; DNA: TGTGCCAGTAGTATAGATCCGGCATCCACCGGGGAGCTGTTTTTT
V: TRBV30; size: few; D: -; J: TRBJ1-1; length: 13; CDR3: CAWSIQKYTEAFF; DNA: TGTGCCTGGAGTATCCAGAAATACACTGAAGCTTTCTTT
V: TRBV7-9; size: -; D: TRBD1; J: TRBJ2-2; length: 14; CDR3: CASSLDRMTGELFF; DNA: TGTGCCAGCAGCTTGGACAGGATGACCGGGGAGCTGTTTTTT
V: TRBV6-6; size: few; D: -; J: TRBJ2-3; length: 16; CDR3: CASSYARRAEADTQYF; DNA: TGTGCCAGCAGTTACGCCCGAAGAGCGGAGGCAGATACGCAGTATTTT
V: TRBV5-4; size: -; D: -; J: TRBJ2-7; length: 14; CDR3: CASSQDIPSNEQYF; DNA: TGTGCCAGCAGCCAGGACATACCCTCTAACGAGCAGTACTTC
V: TRBV19; size: -; D: -; J: TRBJ1-1; length: 14; CDR3: CASSILTGNTEAFF; DNA: TGTGCCAGTAGTATACTAACAGGGAACACTGAAGCTTTCTTT
V: TRBV20-1; size: few; D: -; J: TRBJ2-1; length: 11; CDR3: CSGGRDGEQFF; DNA: TGCAGTGGGGGGAGAGATGGTGAGCAGTTCTTC
V: TRBV29-1; size: medium-sized; D: -; J: TRBJ2-7; length: 10; CDR3: CSVEGDEQYF; DNA: TGCAGCGTTGAAGGGGATGAGCAGTACTTC
V: TRBV7-9; size: few; D: -; J: TRBJ1-2; length: 13; CDR3: CASSLATNYGYTF; DNA: TGTGCCAGCAGCTTAGCAACTAACTATGGCTACACCTTC
V: TRBV27; size: -; D: TRBD2; J: TRBJ2-7; length: 13; CDR3: CASRGLAGVEQYF; DNA: TGTGCCAGCAGAGGACTAGCGGGAGTCGAGCAGTACTTC
V: TRBV5-5; size: few; D: -; J: TRBJ2-3; length: 16; CDR3: CASSLVSSFSTDTQYF; DNA: TGTGCCAGCAGCTTGGTATCCTCTTTTAGCACAGATACGCAGTATTTT
V: TRBV7-8; size: -; D: -; J: TRBJ1-1; length: 12; CDR3: CASSFKQYEAFF; DNA: TGTGCCAGCAGCTTCAAACAGTACGAAGCTTTCTTT
V: TRBV4-2; size: -; D: TRBD2; J: TRBJ2-1; length: 15; CDR3: CASSQEASGNYEQFF; DNA: TGTGCCAGCAGCCAAGAGGCTAGCGGGAACTATGAGCAGTTCTTC
V: TRBV10-2; size: -; D: -; J: TRBJ2-3; length: 15; CDR3: CASSDGKGEADTQYF; DNA: TGCGCCAGCAGTGATGGTAAGGGAGAGGCAGATACGCAGTATTTT
V: TRBV28; size: medium-sized; D: TRBD2; J: TRBJ2-7; length: 16; CDR3: CASSPLSGLVGYEQYF; DNA: TGTGCCAGCAGTCCCTTATCCGGACTAGTAGGCTACGAGCAGTACTTC
V: TRBV29-1; size: -; D: TRBD1; J: TRBJ2-5; length: 14; CDR3: CSVDTTGGWETQYF; DNA: TGCAGCGTTGACACGACAGGGGGCTGGGAGACCCAGTACTTC
V: TRBV9; size: few; D: -; J: TRBJ1-2; length: 13; CDR3: CASSVGENYGYTF; DNA: TGTGCCAGCAGCGTAGGCGAGAACTATGGCTACACCTTC
V: TRBV2; size: -; D: -; J: TRBJ1-2; length: 15; CDR3: CASSERGGAYYGYTF; DNA: TGTGCCAGCAGTGAAAGGGGGGGCGCATACTATGGCTACACCTTC
V: TRBV6-5; size: medium-sized; D: -; J: TRBJ2-7; length: 14; CDR3: CASSRDRSPYEQYF; DNA: TGTGCCAGCAGTCGTGACAGGTCCCCCTACGAGCAGTACTTC
V: TRBV5-4; size: -; D: TRBD1; J: TRBJ2-3; length: 15; CDR3: CASSDGTASTDTQYF; DNA: TGTGCCAGCAGCGACGGGACAGCTAGCACAGATACGCAGTATTTT
V: TRBV29-1; size: -; D: -; J: TRBJ2-5; length: 13; CDR3: CSVRQVLQETQYF; DNA: TGCAGCGTCCGACAGGTCCTTCAAGAGACCCAGTACTTC
V: TRBV7-7; size: once; D: -; J: TRBJ2-5; length: 15; CDR3: CASSLIPGGKETQYF; DNA: TGTGCCAGCAGCTTAATTCCCGGAGGGAAAGAGACCCAGTACTTC
V: TRBV7-2; size: few; D: TRBD1; J: TRBJ1-1; length: 15; CDR3: CASSLGTGLSTEAFF; DNA: TGTGCCAGCAGCTTAGGGACAGGGCTTTCCACTGAAGCTTTCTTT
V: TRBV28; size: few; D: -; J: TRBJ1-2; length: 14; CDR3: CASSLVGWDYGYTF; DNA: TGTGCCAGCAGTTTGGTAGGGTGGGACTATGGCTACACCTTC
V: TRBV28; size: -; D: TRBD2; J: TRBJ2-3; length: 14; CDR3: CASTSRGGRDTQYF; DNA: TGTGCCAGCACCTCCCGGGGGGGTAGGGATACGCAGTATTTT
V: TRBV4-2; size: medium-sized; D: -; J: TRBJ2-7; length: 13; CDR3: CASSQEQPSEQYF; DNA: TGTGCCAGCAGCCAAGAACAACCGTCCGAGCAGTACTTC
V: TRBV10-3; size: medium-sized; D: -; J: TRBJ2-7; length: 14; CDR3: CAIREVHNSYEQYF; DNA: TGTGCCATCAGGGAGGTTCATAACTCCTACGAGCAGTACTTC